The entry below describes one TCR beta chain. This sample was included in a study of technical replicates of blood from a few donors. Measured with immunoSEQ multiplex PCR; TCRdb has only the in-frame clones, and not every one. The sample lists some 94,000 clones; about 95% were seen once. This CDR3 region has 17 residues. Germline CDR1 and CDR2: LNHDA and SQIVND (reference sequence). V lost 7 bases to trimming and J lost 3 bases; unmatched junction nucleotides: 17. This clonotype was sampled from a human donor in good health. V usage is TRBV19 and J usage is TRBJ2-7, with TRBD1 matching 8 bases. The specimen was T cells isolated from PBMCs. The CDR3 DNA reads as TGTGCCAGTACCCTATCACACCGGACAGGGAAAATCTACGAGCAGTACTTC. Translating it yields CASTLSHRTGKIYEQYF.